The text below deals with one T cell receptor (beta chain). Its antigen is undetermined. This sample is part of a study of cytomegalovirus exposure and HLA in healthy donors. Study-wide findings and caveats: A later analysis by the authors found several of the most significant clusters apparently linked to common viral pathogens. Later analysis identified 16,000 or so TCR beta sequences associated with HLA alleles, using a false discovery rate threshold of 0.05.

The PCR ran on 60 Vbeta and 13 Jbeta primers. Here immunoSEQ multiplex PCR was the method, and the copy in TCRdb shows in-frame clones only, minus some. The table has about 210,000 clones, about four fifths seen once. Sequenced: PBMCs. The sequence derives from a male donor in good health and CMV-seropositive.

CDR3 sequence: CASSLATLRGGANVLTF. DNA for the CDR3: TGTGCCAGCAGCTTAGCGACATTGCGTGGTGGGGCCAACGTCCTGACTTTC. The chain employs TRBV7-8 and TRBJ2-6, with D unresolved. The germline CDR1 and CDR2 sequences are SGHVS and FQNEAQ. The CDR3 is 17 amino acids. V was trimmed by 0 bases and J by 3 bases, leaving 12 bases between them.